This T cell receptor (beta chain) came from a study of T cell responses to AZD1222 COVID-19 vaccine. Study-wide findings and caveats: Unmutated regions of variants are reportedly targeted by nearly half of spike-specific TCRs. Donor demographics were predominantly white British with a female majority; clonal diversity may be underestimated. Only six people who got AZD1222 tested seropositive at baseline.

A remark on this clone: Antigen specificity is unknown.

Assay: immunoSEQ multiplex PCR; the TCRdb copy retains only in-frame clones and omits some. Seen here are more than 90,000 clones, 86% observed once, and the top ten hold around 17%. The study pooled second doses at about 4 or about 12 weeks. Per the germline V gene, CDR1 is MNHEY and CDR2 is SVGAGI. The CDR3 totals 13 residues. V was trimmed by 7 bases and J by 5 bases, leaving 14 bases between them. This receptor was obtained from an adult who received the AZD1222 COVID-19 vaccine. The material sequenced was peripheral blood, taken 28 days after the second AZD1222 dose. The rearrangement uses TRBV6-5 and TRBJ2-5; perhaps TRBD2 as D (6 bases). Here the CDR3 DNA reads TGTGCCAGCACGGGGGTAATAGGGGAGACCCAGTACTTC. It specifies CASTGVIGETQYF.